This passage covers 21 T cell receptor beta chains from one sample sequenced in a study of shared clonotypes between healthy human individuals. The protocol was immunoSEQ multiplex PCR, while the TCRdb copy is restricted to in-frame clones and leaves out a portion. The repertoire holds 2 million to 2.5 million clones, with 80% to 95% as singletons. The material sequenced was naive CD4+ T cells from PBMCs. The subset was: CD45RA+ positively selected. The receptors originated from a man aged 18 to 29 in good health. Some clones in this sample may be carry-over from other donors' samples.

The V gene is TRBV18, the J gene TRBJ1-2, with D uncertain. CDR1 and CDR2 from the germline V gene are KGHSH and LQKENI. V was shortened by 4 bases and J by 2 bases, with 14 bases between the two germline ends. The CDR3 runs to 15 residues. This CDR3 is CASSLNPSRNYGYTF. The CDR3 region has the DNA TGTGCCAGCTCACTTAACCCGTCCAGGAACTATGGCTACACCTTC.

This sequence joins TRBV7-2 and TRBJ2-1; 8 bases map to TRBD2. The CDR3 runs to 15 residues. Germline V gene data show CDR1 as SGHTA and CDR2 as FQGNSA. V lost 3 bases to trimming and J lost 5 bases; unmatched junction nucleotides: 6. The CDR3 loop reads CASSFRDSGDNEQFF. Here the CDR3 DNA reads TGTGCCAGCAGCTTTCGGGATAGCGGGGACAATGAGCAGTTCTTC.

The gene calls are TRBV5-1 and TRBJ2-1, with 7 bases aligning to TRBD1. Germline CDR1 reads SGHRS; CDR2 reads YFSETQ. With V trimmed by 4 bases and J by 0 bases, 7 bases remained unmatched. There are 16 residues in the CDR3. CDR3 bases: TGCGCCAGCAGCCCGCCACAGGGGAGCTCCTACAATGAGCAGTTCTTC. It codes for CASSPPQGSSYNEQFF.

The gene calls are TRBV28 and TRBJ1-1, with 7 bases matching TRBD1. The CDR3 contains 14 residues. The junction had 5 bases not matched to a gene; V was cut back by 5 bases and J by 2 bases. Germline V gene lookup returns CDR1 MDHEN and CDR2 SYDVKM. The CDR3 loop reads CASSQTGANTEAFF. The CDR3 DNA is TGTGCCAGCAGTCAAACAGGGGCTAACACTGAAGCTTTCTTT.

This clone was counted once. The gene calls are TRBV7-8 and TRBJ1-2; D gene unclear. Germline V gene lookup returns CDR1 SGHVS and CDR2 FQNEAQ. Trimming removed 0 bases at V and 6 bases at J, with 8 bases between. CDR3 length equals 13 residues. DNA of the CDR3: TGTGCCAGCAGCTTAGCGGGGAGGCATGGCTACACCTTC. Its translation: CASSLAGRHGYTF. The whole variable domain, filled in from reference TRBV7-8 and TRBJ1-2, reads GAGVSQSPRYKVAKRGQDVALRCDPISGHVSLFWYQQALGQGPEFLTYFQNEAQLDKSGLPSDRFFAERPEGSVSTLKIQRTQQEDSAVYLCASSLAGRHGYTFGSGTRLTVV.

V gene TRBV18 combines with J gene TRBJ1-1, with 7 bases identical to TRBD1. The J segment lost 1 base and the V segment lost 5 bases, leaving 4 bases of the junction unmatched. The CDR3 has 14 residues. Germline V gene data show CDR1 as KGHSH and CDR2 as LQKENI. Written as DNA, the CDR3 is TGTGCCAGCTCATCCGACAGGGCGAACACTGAAGCTTTCTTT. This codes for CASSSDRANTEAFF.

The rearrangement joins TRBV7-9 to TRBJ1-2; 8 bases are a match to TRBD1. Germline V gene sequence: CDR1 SEHNR, CDR2 FQNEAQ (reference sequence). With V trimmed by 7 bases and J by 3 bases, 4 bases remained unmatched. The CDR3 runs to 13 residues. As DNA, the CDR3 is TGTGCCAGCAACGCAGGGGGCCACTATGGCTACACCTTC. This translates into CASNAGGHYGYTF.

This clone was recorded only once. This sequence joins TRBV4-3 and TRBJ1-4, with a tentative D call TRBD1 (5 bases). The length of the CDR3 is 16 residues. V shed 0 bases and J shed 8 bases, with 16 bases lying between them. Germline CDR1 LGHNA, CDR2 YSLEER. CDR3 sequence reads: CASSQDWAQAGEKLFF. The CDR3 nucleotides are TGCGCCAGCAGCCAAGATTGGGCACAGGCGGGGGAAAAACTGTTTTTT.

This sequence joins TRBV28 and TRBJ1-2; D unclear. V was trimmed by 6 bases and J by 7 bases, leaving 21 bases between them. This CDR3 contains 15 residues. Looked up from germline, CDR1 is MDHEN and CDR2 is SYDVKM. CDR3 loop: CASSPPLKPVSGYTF. The CDR3 DNA follows: TGTGCCAGCAGCCCCCCTCTCAAACCTGTTTCTGGCTACACCTTC.

This clone has only one observation. This sequence joins TRBV9 and TRBJ1-2; 7 nucleotides align to TRBD1. V shed 2 bases and J 4 bases; nucleotides not matched to a gene: 8. CDR3 size: 15 residues. Germline CDR1 reads SGDLS; CDR2 reads YYNGEE. Written as DNA, the CDR3 is TGTGCCAGCAGCGTTCGGGACAGCTTAAGCTATGGCTACACCTTC. It translates to CASSVRDSLSYGYTF.

The chain couples TRBV7-3 to TRBJ2-2; perhaps TRBD2 as D (5 bases). The germline CDR1 and CDR2 sequences are SGHTA and FQGTGA. V gave up 1 base and J gave up 7 bases, with 16 bases separating them. The CDR3 is made up of 16 amino acids. In DNA, the CDR3 is TGTGCCAGCAGCTTAAATGGTGGAGGAGCTAACGGGGAGCTGTTTTTT. This translates into CASSLNGGGANGELFF.

The gene calls are TRBV4-3 and TRBJ2-2, with D possibly TRBD2 on 6 matching bases. This CDR3 has 15 residues. Germline assignment: CDR1 LGHNA and CDR2 YSLEER. V was shortened by 5 bases and J by 4 bases, with 14 bases between the two germline ends. The CDR3 spells CASSAMTRSTGELFF. CDR3 nucleotide sequence: TGCGCCAGCAGCGCCATGACTAGGAGCACCGGGGAGCTGTTTTTT.

This rearrangement joins TRBV7-2 to TRBJ1-2; D gene uncertain. V lost 5 bases and J lost 0, with 13 bases in between. Germline lookup yields CDR1 SGHTA and CDR2 FQGNSA. This CDR3 is 15 amino acids long. The CDR3 sequence is CASSGFSGTNYGYTF. In nucleotides, the CDR3 is TGTGCCAGCAGCGGGTTCTCGGGGACTAACTATGGCTACACCTTC.

This clone was detected once. The rearrangement joins TRBV2 to TRBJ2-3; D is perhaps TRBD1 (5 bases). Per the germline V gene, CDR1 is SNHLY and CDR2 is FYNNEI. Trimming stripped 3 bases from V and 2 bases from J, with 15 bases between. The CDR3 runs to 16 residues. CDR3 region: CASSDGSDSPTDTQYF. CDR3 bases: TGTGCCAGCAGTGATGGCTCCGACAGCCCCACAGATACGCAGTATTTT.

V and J are TRBV5-1 and TRBJ2-5, with D perhaps matching TRBD1 or TRBD2 (5 bases each). Germline V gene sequence: CDR1 SGHRS, CDR2 YFSETQ. The V end lost 4 bases, the J end lost 5 bases, and 15 bases lay between the germline ends. This CDR3 is built from 14 residues. The CDR3 protein is CASSQGVAQETQYF. The DNA for the CDR3 is TGCGCCAGCAGCCAAGGGGTAGCGCAGGAGACCCAGTACTTC.

V is TRBV7-8 and J is TRBJ2-1; D is unclear. V shed 5 bases and J shed 7 bases, with 6 bases lying between them. CDR1 and CDR2 from the germline V gene are SGHVS and FQNEAQ. The CDR3 totals 11 residues. The CDR3 DNA is TGTGCCAGCAGCCTCCGGAATGAGCAGTTCTTC. Its translation: CASSLRNEQFF.

The V call is TRBV5-4, the J call TRBJ2-2, with TRBD1 matching over 10 bases. The CDR3 consists of 15 residues. V shed 4 bases and J 5 bases; nucleotides not matched to a gene: 5. The germline V gene has CDR1 SGHNT and CDR2 YYREEE (reference sequence). As DNA, the CDR3 is TGTGCCAGCAGCGCAGACAGGGGGCGGACCGGGGAGCTGTTTTTT. It is translated as CASSADRGRTGELFF.

This clone showed up just once. The chain joins TRBV27 to TRBJ1-2; D is possibly TRBD1 (5 bases). Trimming pared 2 bases from V and 11 bases from J, leaving 21 bases between. Germline CDR1 MNHEY, CDR2 SMNVEV (reference sequence). The CDR3 runs 15 residues. The CDR3 reads CASSLMRQGMTRYTF. The CDR3 region has the DNA TGTGCCAGCAGTTTAATGCGGCAGGGAATGACCCGATACACCTTC.

This rearrangement joins TRBV28 to TRBJ1-2, with D unresolved. The CDR3 has 13 residues. V was trimmed by 7 bases and J by 0 bases, leaving 9 bases between them. Germline V lookup: CDR1 MDHEN, CDR2 SYDVKM. CDR3 amino acids: CASTAPSNYGYTF. The CDR3 DNA sequence: TGTGCCAGCACGGCACCATCTAACTATGGCTACACCTTC.

The gene calls are TRBV19 and TRBJ2-1; a weak D match, TRBD1 (6 bases). This CDR3 is built from 16 residues. Germline V gene sequence: CDR1 LNHDA, CDR2 SQIVND (reference sequence). Trimming left V 5 bases short and J 0 bases short, with 14 bases between. The CDR3 coding sequence is TGTGCCAGTAGTTCATTGATGGGGGCCTCCTACAATGAGCAGTTCTTC. It translates to CASSSLMGASYNEQFF.

The chain combines TRBV19 with TRBJ1-2; TRBD1 is a possible D gene (6 bases). The germline CDR1 and CDR2 sequences are LNHDA and SQIVND (reference sequence). Trimming took off 4 bases at V and 6 bases at J, with 15 bases between the two ends. The CDR3 sequence is 14 residues long. The CDR3 spells CASSTGASWDGYTF. CDR3 bases: TGTGCCAGTAGTACAGGGGCCTCTTGGGATGGCTACACCTTC.